This T cell receptor beta chain is drawn from a study of cytomegalovirus exposure and HLA in healthy donors. Study-level information: Among around 200 million T cells, an earlier analysis found 95 million to 140 million unique TCR beta sequences.

The study ran its PCR with 60 Vbeta and 13 Jbeta primers. This table comes from immunoSEQ multiplex PCR, and its TCRdb copy is limited to in-frame clones, with some not included. Here the sample spans 55,000 to 70,000 clones, 80% being singletons. Regarding the study as a whole: Common viral pathogens were later found to be apparently linked to several of the most significant clusters. The records held CMV serostatus as the only immune exposure information. Most of the TCR beta V segments (in an earlier analysis) were productive either about 87% or about 30% of the time.

Trimming at V came to 0 bases and at J to 4 bases, leaving 10 bases not matched to a gene. Germline values: CDR1 LGHNA, CDR2 YNFKEQ. This CDR3 has 17 amino acids. As for this clone: The antigen is undetermined.

Sequenced material: PBMCs. The chain employs TRBV4-2 and TRBJ1-2; TRBD1 aligns across 8 bases. This receptor was taken from a woman in her thirties or forties in good health and CMV-seronegative. CDR3 in DNA: TGTGCCAGCAGCCAAGAAAGGGGACAGGCCTTCCCCTATGGCTACACCTTC. This encodes CASSQERGQAFPYGYTF.